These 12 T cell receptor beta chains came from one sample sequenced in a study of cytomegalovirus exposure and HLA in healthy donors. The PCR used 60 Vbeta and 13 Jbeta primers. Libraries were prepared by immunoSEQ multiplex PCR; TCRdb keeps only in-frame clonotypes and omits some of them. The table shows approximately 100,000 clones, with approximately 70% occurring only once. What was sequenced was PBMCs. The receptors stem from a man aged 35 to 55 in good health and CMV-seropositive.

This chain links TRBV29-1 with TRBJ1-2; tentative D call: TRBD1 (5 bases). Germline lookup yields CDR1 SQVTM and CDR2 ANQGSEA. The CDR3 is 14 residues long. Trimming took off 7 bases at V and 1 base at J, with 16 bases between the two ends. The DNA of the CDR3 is TGCAGCGCCGTCTTTAGGGGATTTAACTATGGCTACACCTTC. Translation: CSAVFRGFNYGYTF.

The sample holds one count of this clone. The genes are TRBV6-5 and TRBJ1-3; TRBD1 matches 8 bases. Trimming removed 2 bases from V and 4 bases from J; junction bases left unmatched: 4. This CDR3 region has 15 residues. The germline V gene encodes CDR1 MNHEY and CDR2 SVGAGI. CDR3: CASSYHGQGGNTIYF. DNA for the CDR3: TGTGCCAGCAGTTACCACGGACAGGGCGGAAACACCATATATTTT.

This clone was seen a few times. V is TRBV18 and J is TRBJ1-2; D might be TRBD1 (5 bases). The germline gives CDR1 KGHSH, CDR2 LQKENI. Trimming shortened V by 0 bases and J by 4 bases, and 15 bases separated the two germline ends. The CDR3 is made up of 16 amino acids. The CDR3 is CASSPPGGGEAYGYTF. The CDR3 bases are TGTGCCAGCTCACCACCGGGCGGGGGTGAGGCCTATGGCTACACCTTC. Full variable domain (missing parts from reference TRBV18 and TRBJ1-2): NAGVMQNPRHLVRRRGQEARLRCSPMKGHSHVYWYRQLPEEGLKFMVYLQKENIIDESGMPKERFSAEFPKEGPSILRIQQVVRGDSAAYFCASSPPGGGEAYGYTFGSGTRLTVV.

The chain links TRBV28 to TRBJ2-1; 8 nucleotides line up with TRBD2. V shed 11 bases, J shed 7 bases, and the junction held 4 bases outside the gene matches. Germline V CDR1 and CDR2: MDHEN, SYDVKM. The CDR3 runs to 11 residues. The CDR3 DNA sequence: TGTGCCTCAATAGCGGGGAATGAGCAGTTCTTC. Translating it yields CASIAGNEQFF.

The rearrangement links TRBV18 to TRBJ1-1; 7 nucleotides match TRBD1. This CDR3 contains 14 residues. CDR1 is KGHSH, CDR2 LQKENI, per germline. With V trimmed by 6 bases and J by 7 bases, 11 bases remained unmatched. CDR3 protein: CASSLNDRAGEAFF. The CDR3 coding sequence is TGTGCCAGCTCCCTCAACGACAGGGCCGGTGAAGCTTTCTTT.

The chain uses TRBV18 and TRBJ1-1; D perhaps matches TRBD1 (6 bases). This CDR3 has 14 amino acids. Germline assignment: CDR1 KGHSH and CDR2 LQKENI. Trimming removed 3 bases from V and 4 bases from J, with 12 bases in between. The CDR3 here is CASSPNRESTEAFF. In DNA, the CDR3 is TGTGCCAGCTCACCGAACAGGGAGTCCACTGAAGCTTTCTTT.

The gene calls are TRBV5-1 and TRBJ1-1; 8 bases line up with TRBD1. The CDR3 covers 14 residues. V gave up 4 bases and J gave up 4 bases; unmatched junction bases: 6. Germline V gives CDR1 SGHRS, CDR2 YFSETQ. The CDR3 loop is CASSTGQGRTEAFF. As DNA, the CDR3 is TGCGCCAGCAGCACCGGACAGGGCCGCACTGAAGCTTTCTTT.

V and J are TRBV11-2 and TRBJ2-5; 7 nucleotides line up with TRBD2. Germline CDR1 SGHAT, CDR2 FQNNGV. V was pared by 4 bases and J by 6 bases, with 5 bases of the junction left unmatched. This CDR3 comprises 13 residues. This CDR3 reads CASSSTGGQTQYF. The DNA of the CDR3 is TGTGCCAGCAGCTCCACGGGAGGACAGACCCAGTACTTC.

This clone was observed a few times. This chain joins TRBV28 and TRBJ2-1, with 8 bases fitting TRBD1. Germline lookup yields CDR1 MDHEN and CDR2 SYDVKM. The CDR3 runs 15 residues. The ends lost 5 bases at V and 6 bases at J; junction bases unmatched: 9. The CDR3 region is CASSDPGTGLNEQFF. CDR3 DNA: TGTGCCAGCAGTGACCCCGGGACAGGTCTCAATGAGCAGTTCTTC. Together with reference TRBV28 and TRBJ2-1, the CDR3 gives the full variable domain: DVKVTQSSRYLVKRTGEKVFLECVQDMDHENMFWYRQDPGLGLRLIYFSYDVKMKEKGDIPEGYSVSREKKERFSLILESASTNQTSMYLCASSDPGTGLNEQFFGPGTRLTVL.

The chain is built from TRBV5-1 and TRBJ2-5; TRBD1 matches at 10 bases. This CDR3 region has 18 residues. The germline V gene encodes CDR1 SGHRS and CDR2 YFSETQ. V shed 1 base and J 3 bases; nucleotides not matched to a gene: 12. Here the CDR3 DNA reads TGCGCCAGCAGCTTGCTCTCTCGGACAGGGGGACCCGAAGAGACCCAGTACTTC. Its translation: CASSLLSRTGGPEETQYF.

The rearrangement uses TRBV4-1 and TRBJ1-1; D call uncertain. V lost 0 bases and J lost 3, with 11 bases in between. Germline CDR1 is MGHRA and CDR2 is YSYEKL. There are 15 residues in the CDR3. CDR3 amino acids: CASSQDGRSYTEAFF. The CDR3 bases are TGCGCCAGCAGCCAAGATGGCAGGTCTTACACTGAAGCTTTCTTT.

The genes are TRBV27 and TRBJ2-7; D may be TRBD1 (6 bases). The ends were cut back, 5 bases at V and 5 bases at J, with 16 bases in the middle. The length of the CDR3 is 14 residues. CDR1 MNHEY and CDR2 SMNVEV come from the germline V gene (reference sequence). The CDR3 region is CASSLTGSGHEQYF. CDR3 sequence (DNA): TGTGCCAGCAGTCTTACAGGGTCGGGGCACGAGCAGTACTTC.